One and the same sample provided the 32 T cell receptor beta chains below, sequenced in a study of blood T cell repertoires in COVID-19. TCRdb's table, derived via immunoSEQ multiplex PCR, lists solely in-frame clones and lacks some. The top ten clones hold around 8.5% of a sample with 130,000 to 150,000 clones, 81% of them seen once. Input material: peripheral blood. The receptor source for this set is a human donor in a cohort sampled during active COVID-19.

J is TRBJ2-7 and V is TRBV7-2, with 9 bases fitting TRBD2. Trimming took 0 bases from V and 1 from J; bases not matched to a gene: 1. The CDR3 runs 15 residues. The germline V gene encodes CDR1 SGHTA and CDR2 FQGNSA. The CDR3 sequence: CASSLASGGSYEQYF. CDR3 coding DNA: TGTGCCAGCAGCTTAGCTAGCGGGGGATCCTACGAGCAGTACTTC.

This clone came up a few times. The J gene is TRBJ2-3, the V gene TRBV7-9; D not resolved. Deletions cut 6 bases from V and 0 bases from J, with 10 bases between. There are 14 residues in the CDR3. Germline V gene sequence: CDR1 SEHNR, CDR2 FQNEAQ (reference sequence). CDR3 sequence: CASRGFTSTDTQYF. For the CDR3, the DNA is TGTGCCAGCAGGGGCTTTACTAGCACAGATACGCAGTATTTT.

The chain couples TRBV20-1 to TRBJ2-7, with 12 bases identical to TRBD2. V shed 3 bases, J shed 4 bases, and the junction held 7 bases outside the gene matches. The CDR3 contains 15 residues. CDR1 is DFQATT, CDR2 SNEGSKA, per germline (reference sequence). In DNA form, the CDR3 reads TGCAGTGCTAGTGGGAGACTAGCGGGAGATTACGAGCAGTACTTC. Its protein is CSASGRLAGDYEQYF.

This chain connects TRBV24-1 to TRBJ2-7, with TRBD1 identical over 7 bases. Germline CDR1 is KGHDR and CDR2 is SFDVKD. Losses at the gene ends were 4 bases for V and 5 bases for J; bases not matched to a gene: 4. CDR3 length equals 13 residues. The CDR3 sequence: CATSEDGTDEQYF. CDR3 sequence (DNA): TGTGCCACCAGTGAAGATGGGACAGACGAGCAGTACTTC.

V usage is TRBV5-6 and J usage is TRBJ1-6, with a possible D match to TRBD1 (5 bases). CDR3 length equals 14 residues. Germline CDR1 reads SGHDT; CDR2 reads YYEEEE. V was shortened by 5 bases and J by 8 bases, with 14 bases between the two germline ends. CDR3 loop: CASSGQQGDSPLHF. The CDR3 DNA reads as TGTGCCAGCAGTGGGCAGCAAGGGGATTCACCCCTCCACTTT.

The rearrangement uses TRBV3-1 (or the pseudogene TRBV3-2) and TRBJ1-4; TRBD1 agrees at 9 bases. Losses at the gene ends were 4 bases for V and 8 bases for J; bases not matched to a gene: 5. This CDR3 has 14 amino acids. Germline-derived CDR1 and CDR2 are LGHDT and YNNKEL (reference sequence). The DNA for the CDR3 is TGTGCCAGCAGCCTCTACAGGGGGCAAGAAAAACTGTTTTTT. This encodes CASSLYRGQEKLFF.

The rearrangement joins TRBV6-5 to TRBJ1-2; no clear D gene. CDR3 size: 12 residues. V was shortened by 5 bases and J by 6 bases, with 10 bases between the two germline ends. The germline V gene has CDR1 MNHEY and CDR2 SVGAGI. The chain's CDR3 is CASSTGGNGYTF. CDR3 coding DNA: TGTGCCAGCAGTACCGGAGGGAATGGCTACACCTTC.

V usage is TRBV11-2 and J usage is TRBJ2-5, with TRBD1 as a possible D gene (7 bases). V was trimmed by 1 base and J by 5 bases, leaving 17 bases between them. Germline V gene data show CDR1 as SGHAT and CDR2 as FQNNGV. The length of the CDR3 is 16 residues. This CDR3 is CASSLVAGQTWETQYF. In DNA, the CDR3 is TGTGCCAGCAGCTTAGTGGCGGGACAGACCTGGGAGACCCAGTACTTC.

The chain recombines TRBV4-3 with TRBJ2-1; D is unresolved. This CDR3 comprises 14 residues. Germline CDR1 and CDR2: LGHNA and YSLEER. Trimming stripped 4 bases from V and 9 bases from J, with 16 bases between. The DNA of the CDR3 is TGCGCCAGCAGCCTCCAAGGTGGTAGGAGTGAGCAGTTCTTC. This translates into CASSLQGGRSEQFF.

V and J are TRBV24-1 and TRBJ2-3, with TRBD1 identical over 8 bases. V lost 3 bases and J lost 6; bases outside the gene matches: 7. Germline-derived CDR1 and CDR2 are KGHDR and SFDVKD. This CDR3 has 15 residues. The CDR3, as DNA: TGTGCCACCAGTGATCCGACAGGGGCAGGGGATACGCAGTATTTT. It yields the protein CATSDPTGAGDTQYF.

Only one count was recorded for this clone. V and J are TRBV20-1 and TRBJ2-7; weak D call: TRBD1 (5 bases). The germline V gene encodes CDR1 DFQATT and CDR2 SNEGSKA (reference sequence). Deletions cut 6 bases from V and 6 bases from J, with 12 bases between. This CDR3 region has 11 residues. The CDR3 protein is CSAMVQGEQYF. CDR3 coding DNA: TGCAGTGCAATGGTTCAGGGCGAGCAGTACTTC.

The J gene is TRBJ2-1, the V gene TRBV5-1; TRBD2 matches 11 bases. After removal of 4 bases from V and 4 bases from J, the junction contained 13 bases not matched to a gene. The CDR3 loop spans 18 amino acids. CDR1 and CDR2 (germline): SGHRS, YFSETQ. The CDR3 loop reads CASSPGHMGLAEYNEQFF. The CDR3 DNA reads TGCGCCAGCAGCCCGGGACATATGGGACTAGCGGAATACAATGAGCAGTTCTTC.

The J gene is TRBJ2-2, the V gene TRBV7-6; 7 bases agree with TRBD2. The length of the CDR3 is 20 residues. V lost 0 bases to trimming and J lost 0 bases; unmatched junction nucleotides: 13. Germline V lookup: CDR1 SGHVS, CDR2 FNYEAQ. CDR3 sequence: CASSLAVVVAGPANTGELFF. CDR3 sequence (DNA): TGTGCCAGCAGCTTAGCCGTGGTGGTAGCGGGTCCCGCGAACACCGGGGAGCTGTTTTTT.

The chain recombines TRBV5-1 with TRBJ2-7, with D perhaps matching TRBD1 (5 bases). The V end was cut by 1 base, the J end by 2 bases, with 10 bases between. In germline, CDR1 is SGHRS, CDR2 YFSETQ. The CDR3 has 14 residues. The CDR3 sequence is CASSLQGIAYEQYF. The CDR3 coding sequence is TGCGCCAGCAGCTTGCAGGGTATAGCCTACGAGCAGTACTTC.

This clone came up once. CDR3: CATSDQPPGTYEQYF. The DNA of the CDR3 is TGTGCCACCAGTGACCAACCTCCCGGGACCTACGAGCAGTACTTC. The rearrangement uses TRBV24-1 and TRBJ2-7, with D maybe TRBD2 (5 bases). The CDR3 is 15 residues long. CDR1 and CDR2 from the germline V gene are KGHDR and SFDVKD. Trimming took 4 bases from V and 2 from J, leaving 14 bases between them.

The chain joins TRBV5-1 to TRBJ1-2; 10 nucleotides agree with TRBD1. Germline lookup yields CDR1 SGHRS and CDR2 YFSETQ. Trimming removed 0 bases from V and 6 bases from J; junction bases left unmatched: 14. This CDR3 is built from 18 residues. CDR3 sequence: CASSLGWGSFGTGDGYTF. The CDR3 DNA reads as TGCGCCAGCAGCTTGGGTTGGGGGTCCTTTGGGACAGGGGATGGCTACACCTTC.

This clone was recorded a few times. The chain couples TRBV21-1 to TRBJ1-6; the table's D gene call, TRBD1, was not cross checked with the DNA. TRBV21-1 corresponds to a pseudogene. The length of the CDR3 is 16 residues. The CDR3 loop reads CASSPREGGIGSPLHF. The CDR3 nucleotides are TGTGCCAGCAGCCCCCGGGAAGGGGGAATTGGTTCACCCCTCCACTTT.

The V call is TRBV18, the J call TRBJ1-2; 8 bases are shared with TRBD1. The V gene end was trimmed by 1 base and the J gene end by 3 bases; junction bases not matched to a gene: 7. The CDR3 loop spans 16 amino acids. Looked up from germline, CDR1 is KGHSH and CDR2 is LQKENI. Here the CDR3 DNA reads TGTGCCAGCTCACCACGTGCAGGGGGCGGCTACTATGGCTACACCTTC. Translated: CASSPRAGGGYYGYTF. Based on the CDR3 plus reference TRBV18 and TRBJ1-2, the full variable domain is NAGVMQNPRHLVRRRGQEARLRCSPMKGHSHVYWYRQLPEEGLKFMVYLQKENIIDESGMPKERFSAEFPKEGPSILRIQQVVRGDSAAYFCASSPRAGGGYYGYTFGSGTRLTVV.

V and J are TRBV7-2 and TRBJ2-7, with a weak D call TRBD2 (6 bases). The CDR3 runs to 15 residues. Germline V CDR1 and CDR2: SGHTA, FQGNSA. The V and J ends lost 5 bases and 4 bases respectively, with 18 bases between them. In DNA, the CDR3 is TGTGCCAGCAGCCCAGGGACTTCCCTCCTTTACGAGCAGTACTTC. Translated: CASSPGTSLLYEQYF.

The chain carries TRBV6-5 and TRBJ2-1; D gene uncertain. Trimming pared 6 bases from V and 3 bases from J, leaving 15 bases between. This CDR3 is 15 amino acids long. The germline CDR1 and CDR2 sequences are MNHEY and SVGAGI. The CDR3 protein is CASSLLGDNYNEQFF. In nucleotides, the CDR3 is TGTGCCAGCAGCCTCCTCGGAGATAACTACAATGAGCAGTTCTTC.

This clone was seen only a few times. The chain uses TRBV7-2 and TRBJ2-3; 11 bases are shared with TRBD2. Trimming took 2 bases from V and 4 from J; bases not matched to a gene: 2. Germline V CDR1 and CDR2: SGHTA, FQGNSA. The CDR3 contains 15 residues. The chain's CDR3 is CASSLIAGGSDTQYF. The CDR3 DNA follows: TGTGCCAGCAGCTTAATAGCGGGAGGGTCAGATACGCAGTATTTT.

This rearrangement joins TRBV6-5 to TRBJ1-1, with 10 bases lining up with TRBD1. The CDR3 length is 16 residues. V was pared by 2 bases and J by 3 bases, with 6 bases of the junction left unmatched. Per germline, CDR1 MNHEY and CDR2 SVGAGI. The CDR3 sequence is CASSYGDRGPDTEAFF. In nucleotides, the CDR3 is TGTGCCAGCAGTTACGGGGACAGGGGACCGGACACTGAAGCTTTCTTT.

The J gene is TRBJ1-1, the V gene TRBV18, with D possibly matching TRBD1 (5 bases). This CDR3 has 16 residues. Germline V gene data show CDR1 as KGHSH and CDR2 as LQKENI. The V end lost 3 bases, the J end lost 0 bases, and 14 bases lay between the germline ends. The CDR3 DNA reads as TGTGCCAGCTCACCGAGAGGGGAGGTAATGAACACTGAAGCTTTCTTT. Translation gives CASSPRGEVMNTEAFF.

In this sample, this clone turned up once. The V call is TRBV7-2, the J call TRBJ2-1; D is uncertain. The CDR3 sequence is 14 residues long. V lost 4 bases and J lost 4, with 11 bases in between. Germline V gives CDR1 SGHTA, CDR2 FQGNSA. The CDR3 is CASSSFARYNEQFF. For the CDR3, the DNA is TGTGCCAGCAGCTCCTTTGCGCGGTACAATGAGCAGTTCTTC.

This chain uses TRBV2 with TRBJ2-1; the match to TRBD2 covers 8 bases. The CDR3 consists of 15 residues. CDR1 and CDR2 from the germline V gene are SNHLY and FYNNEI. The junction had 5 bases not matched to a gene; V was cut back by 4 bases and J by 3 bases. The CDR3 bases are TGTGCCAGCAGTGCCTTAGCGGGAAGCTACAATGAGCAGTTCTTC. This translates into CASSALAGSYNEQFF.

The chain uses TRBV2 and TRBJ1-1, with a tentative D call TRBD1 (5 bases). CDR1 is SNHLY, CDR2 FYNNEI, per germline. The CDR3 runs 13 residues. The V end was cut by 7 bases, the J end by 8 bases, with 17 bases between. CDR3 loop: CASTLAFRTEAFF. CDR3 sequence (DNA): TGTGCCAGCACTTTAGCATTTCGGACAGAAGCTTTCTTT.

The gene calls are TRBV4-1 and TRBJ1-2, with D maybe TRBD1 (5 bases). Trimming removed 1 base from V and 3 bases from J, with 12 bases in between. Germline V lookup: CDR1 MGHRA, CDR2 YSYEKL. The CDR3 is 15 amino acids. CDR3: CASSQVMKQDYGYTF. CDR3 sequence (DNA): TGCGCCAGCAGCCAAGTTATGAAACAGGACTATGGCTACACCTTC.

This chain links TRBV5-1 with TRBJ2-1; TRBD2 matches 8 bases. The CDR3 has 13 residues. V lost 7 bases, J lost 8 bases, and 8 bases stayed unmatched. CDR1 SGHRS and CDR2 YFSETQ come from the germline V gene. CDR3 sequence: CASGIAGRHEQFF. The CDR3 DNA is TGCGCCAGCGGCATAGCGGGAAGGCATGAGCAGTTCTTC.

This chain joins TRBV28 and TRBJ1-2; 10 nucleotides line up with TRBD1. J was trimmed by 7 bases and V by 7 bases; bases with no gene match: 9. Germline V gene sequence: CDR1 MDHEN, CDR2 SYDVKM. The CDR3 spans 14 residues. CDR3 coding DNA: TGTGCCAGCAACATGGGACAGGGGATCTTTGGCTACACCTTC. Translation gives CASNMGQGIFGYTF.

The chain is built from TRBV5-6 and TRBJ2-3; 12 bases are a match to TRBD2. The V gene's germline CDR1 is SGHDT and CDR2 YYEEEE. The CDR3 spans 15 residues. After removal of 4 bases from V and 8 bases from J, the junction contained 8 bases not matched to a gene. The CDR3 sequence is CASSLGLAGLVTQYF. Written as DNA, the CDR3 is TGTGCCAGCAGCCTAGGACTAGCGGGACTAGTTACGCAGTATTTT.

The CDR3 region has the DNA TGCGCCAGCAGCTTGAAAGGACAGGGTGCGTACACGAACACTGAAGCTTTCTTT. Amino acid sequence: CASSLKGQGAYTNTEAFF. The V call is TRBV5-1, the J call TRBJ1-1, with 8 positions matching TRBD1. The length of the CDR3 is 18 residues. V dropped 1 base and J dropped 1; count of bases not matched to a gene: 12. Germline CDR1 and CDR2: SGHRS and YFSETQ.

In DNA form, the CDR3 reads TGTGCCATCAGTGACCGCACGGGACAGTTCTCGGGCTATGGCTACACCTTC. Amino acid sequence: CAISDRTGQFSGYGYTF. V usage is TRBV10-3 and J usage is TRBJ1-2, with 7 bases that match TRBD1. The V segment lost 3 bases and the J segment 4 bases; nucleotides outside the gene matches: 14. CDR3 length: 17 residues. Germline V lookup: CDR1 ENHRY, CDR2 SYGVKD.